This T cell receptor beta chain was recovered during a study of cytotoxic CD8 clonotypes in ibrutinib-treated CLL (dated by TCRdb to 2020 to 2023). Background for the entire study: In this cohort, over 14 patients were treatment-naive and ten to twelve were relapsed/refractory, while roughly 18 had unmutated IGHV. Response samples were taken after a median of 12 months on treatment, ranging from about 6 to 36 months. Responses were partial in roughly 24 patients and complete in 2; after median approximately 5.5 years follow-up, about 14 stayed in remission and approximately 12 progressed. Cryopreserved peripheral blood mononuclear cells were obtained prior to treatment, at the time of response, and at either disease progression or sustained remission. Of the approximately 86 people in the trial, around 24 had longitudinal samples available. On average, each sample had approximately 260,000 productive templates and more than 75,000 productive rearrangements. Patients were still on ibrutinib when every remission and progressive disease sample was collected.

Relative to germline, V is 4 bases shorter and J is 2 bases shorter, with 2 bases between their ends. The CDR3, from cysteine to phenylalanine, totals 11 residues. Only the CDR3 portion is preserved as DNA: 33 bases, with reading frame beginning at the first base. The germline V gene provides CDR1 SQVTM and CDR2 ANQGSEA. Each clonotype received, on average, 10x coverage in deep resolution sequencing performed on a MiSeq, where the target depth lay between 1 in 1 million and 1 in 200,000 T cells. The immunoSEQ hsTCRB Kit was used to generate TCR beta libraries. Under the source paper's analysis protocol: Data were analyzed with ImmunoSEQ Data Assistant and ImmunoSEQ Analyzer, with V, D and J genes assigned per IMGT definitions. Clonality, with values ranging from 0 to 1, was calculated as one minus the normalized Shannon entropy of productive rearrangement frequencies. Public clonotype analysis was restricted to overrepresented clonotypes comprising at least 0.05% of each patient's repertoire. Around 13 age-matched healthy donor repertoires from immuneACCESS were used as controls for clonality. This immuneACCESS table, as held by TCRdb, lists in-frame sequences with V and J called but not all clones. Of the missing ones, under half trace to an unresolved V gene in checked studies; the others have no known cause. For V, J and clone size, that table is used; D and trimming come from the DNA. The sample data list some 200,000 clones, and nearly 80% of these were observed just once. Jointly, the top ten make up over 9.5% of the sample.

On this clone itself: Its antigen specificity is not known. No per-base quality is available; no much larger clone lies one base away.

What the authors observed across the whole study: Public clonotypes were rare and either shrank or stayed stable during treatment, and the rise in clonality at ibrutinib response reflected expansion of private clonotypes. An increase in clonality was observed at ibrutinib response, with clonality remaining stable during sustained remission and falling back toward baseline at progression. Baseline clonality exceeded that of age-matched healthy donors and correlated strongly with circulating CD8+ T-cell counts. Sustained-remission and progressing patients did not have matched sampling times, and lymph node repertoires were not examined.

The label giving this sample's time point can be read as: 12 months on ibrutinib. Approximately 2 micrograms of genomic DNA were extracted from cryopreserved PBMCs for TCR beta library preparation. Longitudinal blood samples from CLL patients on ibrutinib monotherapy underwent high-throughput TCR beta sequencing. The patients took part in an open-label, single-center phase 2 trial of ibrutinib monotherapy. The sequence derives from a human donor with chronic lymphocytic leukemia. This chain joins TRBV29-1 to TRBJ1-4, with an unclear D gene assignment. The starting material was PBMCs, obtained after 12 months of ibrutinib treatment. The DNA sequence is TGCAGCGTTGTCACTAATGAAAAACTGTTTTTT. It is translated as CSVVTNEKLFF.